The entry below describes one TCR beta chain. The target antigen is unknown. The V gene's germline CDR1 is SGHRS and CDR2 YFSETQ. CDR3 size: 16 residues. V shed 6 bases, J shed 2 bases, and the junction held 12 bases outside the gene matches. The split of CD4+ cells yielded CD45RA+ naive and CD45RA-negative memory subsets. This entry comes from a study of shared clonotypes between healthy human individuals. Study as a whole: Used for every donor were three CD4 naive, three CD4 memory, two CD8 naive and one CD8 memory plate. Study findings and constraints: Relative to memory subsets, naive subsets generally showed larger estimated richness. Among donors, the sharing of clonotypes was expected to be influenced by sequencing depth.

Profiled with immunoSEQ multiplex PCR; TCRdb holds only in-frame clones, not every one. Of some 1,600,000 clones listed, 98% were seen once; the top ten hold around 0.47%. Source material: naive CD4+ T cells sorted from blood. The subset: CD45RA+ positively selected. J is TRBJ2-7 and V is TRBV5-1, with 9 bases fitting TRBD1. The sequence derives from a man younger than 45 in good health. CDR3: CASTTQPDRGTYEQYF. As DNA, the CDR3 is TGCGCCAGCACCACTCAACCTGACAGGGGGACCTACGAGCAGTACTTC.